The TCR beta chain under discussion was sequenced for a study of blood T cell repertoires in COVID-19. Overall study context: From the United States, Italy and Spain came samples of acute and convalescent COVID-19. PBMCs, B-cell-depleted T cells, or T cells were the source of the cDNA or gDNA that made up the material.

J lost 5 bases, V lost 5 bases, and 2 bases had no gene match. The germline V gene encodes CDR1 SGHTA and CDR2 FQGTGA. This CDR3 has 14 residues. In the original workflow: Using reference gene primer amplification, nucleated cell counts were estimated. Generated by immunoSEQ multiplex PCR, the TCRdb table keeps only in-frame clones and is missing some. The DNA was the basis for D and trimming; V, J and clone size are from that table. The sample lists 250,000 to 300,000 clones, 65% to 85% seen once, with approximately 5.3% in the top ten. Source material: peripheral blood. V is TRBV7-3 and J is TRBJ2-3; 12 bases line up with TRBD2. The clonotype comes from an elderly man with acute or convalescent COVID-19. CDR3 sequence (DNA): TGTGCCAGCAGCGGGGGACTAGCGGGAGATACGCAGTATTTT. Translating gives CASSGGLAGDTQYF.